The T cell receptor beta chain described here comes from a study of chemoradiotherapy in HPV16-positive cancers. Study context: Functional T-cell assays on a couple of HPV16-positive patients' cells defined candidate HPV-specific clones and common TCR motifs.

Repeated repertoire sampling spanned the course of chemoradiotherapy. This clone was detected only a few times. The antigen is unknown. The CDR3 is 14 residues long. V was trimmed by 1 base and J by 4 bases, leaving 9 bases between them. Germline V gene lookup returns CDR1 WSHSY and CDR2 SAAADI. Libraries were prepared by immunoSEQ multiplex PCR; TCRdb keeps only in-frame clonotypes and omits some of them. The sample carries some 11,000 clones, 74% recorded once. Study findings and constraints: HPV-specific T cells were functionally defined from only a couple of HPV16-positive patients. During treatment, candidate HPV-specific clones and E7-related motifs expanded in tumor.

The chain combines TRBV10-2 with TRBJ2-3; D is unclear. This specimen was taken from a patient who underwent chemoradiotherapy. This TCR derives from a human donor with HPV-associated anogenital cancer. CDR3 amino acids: CASSEFVPADTQYF. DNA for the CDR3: TGCGCCAGCAGTGAGTTTGTCCCCGCAGATACGCAGTATTTT.